These 22 T cell receptor beta chains came from one sample sequenced in a study of OX40 agonist ivuxolimab in advanced cancers. Produced via immunoSEQ multiplex PCR; TCRdb's table is partial and in-frame only. The sample holds about 70,000 clones; 86% are singletons and the top ten take 2.5% to 3%. This sample comprised CD4+ or CD8+ T cells sorted from blood, obtained in a trial of the OX40 agonist ivuxolimab. The receptors originated from an adult with an advanced solid tumor such as melanoma, head and neck, liver or kidney cancer.

This rearrangement joins TRBV10-3 to TRBJ2-5, with a possible D match to TRBD2 (6 bases). Germline CDR1 is ENHRY and CDR2 is SYGVKD. With 4 bases removed from V and 1 base from J, the gap between germline ends came to 16 bases. The CDR3 contains 16 residues. CDR3 region: CAISGGYAGSQETQYF. Written as DNA, the CDR3 is TGTGCCATCAGTGGCGGTTACGCCGGGAGCCAAGAGACCCAGTACTTC.

The chain is built from TRBV2 and TRBJ1-5, with D perhaps matching TRBD1 (6 bases). Per germline, CDR1 SNHLY and CDR2 FYNNEI. The CDR3 extends over 13 amino acids. Trimming stripped 9 bases from V and 3 bases from J, with 12 bases between. The CDR3 here is CASGGQNNQPQHF. The CDR3 nucleotides are TGTGCCAGTGGAGGACAGAACAATCAGCCCCAGCATTTT.

As concerns this clone: This specimen includes other DNA sequences encoding the same CDR3. The CDR3 bases are TGTGCCAGCAGCGTAGATCGAAACCAAGAGACCCAGTACTTC. Protein product: CASSVDRNQETQYF. The chain recombines TRBV9 with TRBJ2-5, with D unresolved. V was cut by 0 bases and J by 0 bases, with 6 bases left in between. The CDR3 runs 14 residues. The germline gives CDR1 SGDLS, CDR2 YYNGEE.

V is TRBV5-1 and J is TRBJ2-1; 9 bases match TRBD1. CDR1 is SGHRS, CDR2 YFSETQ, per germline. This CDR3 comprises 15 residues. V lost 0 bases to trimming and J lost 7 bases; unmatched junction nucleotides: 5. In DNA form, the CDR3 reads TGCGCCAGCAGCTTGGGCACAGGGGGCCGGAATGAGCAGTTCTTC. Its protein is CASSLGTGGRNEQFF.

The V gene is TRBV19, the J gene TRBJ2-5; TRBD2 matches at 8 bases. CDR1 LNHDA and CDR2 SQIVND come from the germline V gene (reference sequence). V gave up 3 bases and J gave up 4 bases; unmatched junction bases: 13. This CDR3 spans 17 amino acids. CDR3 sequence (DNA): TGTGCCAGTAGTATGGTCCGGGGGGGCAGGAAATTAGAGACCCAGTACTTC. Translating gives CASSMVRGGRKLETQYF.

J is TRBJ1-1 and V is TRBV19; possible D gene TRBD1, 5 bases. V was cut by 1 base and J by 3 bases, with 9 bases left in between. The V gene's germline CDR1 is LNHDA and CDR2 SQIVND (reference sequence). This CDR3 has 14 amino acids. Here the CDR3 DNA reads TGTGCCAGTAGTATAGTCCCGGGGGACACTGAAGCTTTCTTT. This codes for CASSIVPGDTEAFF. The full variable domain, with the rest looked up from reference TRBV19 and TRBJ1-1, is DGGITQSPKYLFRKEGQNVTLSCEQNLNHDAMYWYRQDPGQGLRLIYYSQIVNDFQKGDIAEGYSVSREKKESFPLTVTSAQKNPTAFYLCASSIVPGDTEAFFGQGTRLTVV.

This clone has a single count. This sequence joins TRBV7-8 and TRBJ2-7; D is perhaps TRBD1 (7 bases). Between the trimmed V and J ends, which lost 6 bases and 0 bases, there was a span of 18 bases. CDR1 and CDR2 from the germline V gene are SGHVS and FQNEAQ. The CDR3 runs to 16 residues. This CDR3 reads CASSLAQGGHSYEQYF. The DNA for the CDR3 is TGTGCCAGCAGTCTAGCTCAGGGGGGTCACTCCTACGAGCAGTACTTC.

The chain joins TRBV27 to TRBJ2-7; tentatively, D is TRBD2 (6 bases). The germline V gene encodes CDR1 MNHEY and CDR2 SMNVEV (reference sequence). This CDR3 contains 14 residues. V was clipped by 5 bases and J by 5 bases, with 16 bases between them. The chain's CDR3 is CASSESRGFNEQYF. DNA for the CDR3: TGTGCCAGCAGTGAGAGCCGGGGGTTCAACGAGCAGTACTTC.

The rearrangement links TRBV11-3 to TRBJ2-1; D might be TRBD2 (6 bases). Germline lookup yields CDR1 SGHNT and CDR2 YENEEA. Between the trimmed V and J ends, which lost 0 bases and 6 bases, there was a span of 12 bases. The CDR3 loop spans 15 amino acids. The CDR3 here is CASSLDTGEANEQFF. The CDR3 bases are TGTGCCAGCAGCTTAGATACGGGGGAGGCCAATGAGCAGTTCTTC.

This clone was seen a handful of times. The chain is built from TRBV10-1 and TRBJ2-1; D is uncertain. In germline, CDR1 is WNHNN, CDR2 SYGVQD (reference sequence). CDR3 length: 15 residues. Trimming pared 5 bases from V and 6 bases from J, leaving 17 bases between. The CDR3 protein is CASSRAFSLCNEQFF. The CDR3 nucleotides read TGCGCCAGCAGTCGTGCGTTTTCTTTATGCAATGAGCAGTTCTTC.

The gene calls are TRBV2 and TRBJ2-1, with a possible D match to TRBD2 (5 bases). The CDR3 is made up of 15 amino acids. Trimming removed 6 bases from V and 2 bases from J, with 14 bases in between. CDR1 and CDR2 from the germline V gene are SNHLY and FYNNEI. CDR3 sequence: CASSPGSPPYNEQFF. The CDR3 DNA follows: TGTGCCAGCAGCCCTGGGAGCCCTCCCTACAATGAGCAGTTCTTC.

V usage is TRBV27 and J usage is TRBJ2-1; perhaps D is TRBD1 or TRBD2 (7 bases each). Trimming cost V 5 bases and J 2 bases, with 19 bases left between them. Per germline, CDR1 MNHEY and CDR2 SMNVEV (reference sequence). CDR3 length: 17 residues. The CDR3 region has the DNA TGTGCCAGCAGTCAAAGGGGCGGGGGACAGACCTACAATGAGCAGTTCTTC. As protein: CASSQRGGGQTYNEQFF.

The chain couples TRBV19 to TRBJ1-2; perhaps TRBD1 as D (5 bases). V lost 3 bases and J 6 bases, leaving 14 bases between the germline ends. The CDR3 covers 14 residues. Germline V gene data show CDR1 as LNHDA and CDR2 as SQIVND (reference sequence). The CDR3 protein is CASSIGRDVHGYTF. The CDR3 region has the DNA TGTGCCAGTAGTATCGGCCGGGACGTCCATGGCTACACCTTC.

This rearrangement joins TRBV2 to TRBJ1-4, with TRBD1 identical over 8 bases. In germline, CDR1 is SNHLY, CDR2 FYNNEI. This CDR3 comprises 20 residues. The junction had 16 bases not matched to a gene; V was cut back by 4 bases and J by 0 bases. This chain's CDR3 is CASSGDFRDRSSSTNEKLFF. CDR3 bases: TGTGCCAGCAGTGGGGATTTCCGGGACAGGAGCTCGTCAACTAATGAAAAACTGTTTTTT.

V gene TRBV11-2 combines with J gene TRBJ2-3, with 15 bases that match TRBD2. The germline CDR1 and CDR2 sequences are SGHAT and FQNNGV. V lost 5 bases to trimming and J lost 8 bases; unmatched junction nucleotides: 14. CDR3 length: 18 amino acids. In nucleotides, the CDR3 is TGTGCCAGCAGCGGGACTAGCGGGGGGAGGTCCTTAGGAGGTACGCAGTATTTT. Residues: CASSGTSGGRSLGGTQYF.

The rearrangement links TRBV5-4 to TRBJ1-1; 9 nucleotides align to TRBD1. The CDR3 has 15 amino acids. The V segment lost 4 bases and the J segment 5 bases; nucleotides outside the gene matches: 9. CDR1 and CDR2 from the germline V gene are SGHNT and YYREEE (reference sequence). CDR3: CASSVGTGKGTEAFF. The CDR3 DNA follows: TGTGCCAGCAGCGTGGGGACAGGGAAGGGAACTGAAGCTTTCTTT. Together with reference TRBV5-4 and TRBJ1-1, the CDR3 gives the full variable domain: ETGVTQSPTHLIKTRGQQVTLRCSSQSGHNTVSWYQQALGQGPQFIFQYYREEENGRGNFPPRFSGLQFPNYSSELNVNALELDDSALYLCASSVGTGKGTEAFFGQGTRLTVV.

Here the CDR3 DNA reads TGTGCCAGCAGCCGCGGGACAGGGATGGGCACTGAAGCTTTCTTT. Protein product: CASSRGTGMGTEAFF. The chain employs TRBV5-5 and TRBJ1-1; 9 positions agree with TRBD1. This CDR3 spans 15 amino acids. Trimming removed 4 bases from V and 4 bases from J; junction bases left unmatched: 8. Looked up from germline, CDR1 is SGHKS and CDR2 is YYEKEE (reference sequence). Full variable domain (remainder filled in from reference TRBV5-5 and TRBJ1-1): DAGVTQSPTHLIKTRGQQVTLRCSPISGHKSVSWYQQVLGQGPQFIFQYYEKEERGRGNFPDRFSARQFPNYSSELNVNALLLGDSALYLCASSRGTGMGTEAFFGQGTRLTVV.

The chain joins TRBV29-1 to TRBJ2-7; D tentatively reads TRBD1 or TRBD2 (5 bases each). This CDR3 is built from 11 residues. The V and J ends lost 4 bases and 6 bases respectively, with 10 bases between them. Germline V gene data show CDR1 as SQVTM and CDR2 as ANQGSEA. CDR3 in DNA: TGCAGCGTTGGGAGAGGGGTCGAGCAGTACTTC. This gives the protein CSVGRGVEQYF.

J is TRBJ1-2 and V is TRBV28, with D perhaps matching TRBD1 (5 bases). The CDR3 runs to 17 residues. The V and J ends lost 1 base and 4 bases respectively, with 19 bases between them. Germline V gene sequence: CDR1 MDHEN, CDR2 SYDVKM. CDR3 region: CASSLLSGGGESYGYTF. The CDR3 DNA follows: TGTGCCAGCAGTTTATTAAGCGGGGGGGGAGAGAGCTATGGCTACACCTTC.

The J gene is TRBJ2-5, the V gene TRBV6-1, with a weak D call TRBD2 (6 bases). The V gene's germline CDR1 is MNHNS and CDR2 SASEGT. The CDR3 length is 14 residues. The germline V and J ends were trimmed by 6 bases and 1 base, with 12 bases remaining between them. The CDR3, as DNA: TGTGCCAGCAGGATCGGGGGTGTCCAAGAGACCCAGTACTTC. This sequence encodes CASRIGGVQETQYF.

The chain joins TRBV29-1 to TRBJ2-7; weak D call: TRBD1 (6 bases). Germline V lookup: CDR1 SQVTM, CDR2 ANQGSEA. V was cut by 5 bases and J by 0 bases, with 17 bases left in between. CDR3 length equals 15 residues. CDR3 in amino acids: CSVYFVRGSSYEQYF. The CDR3 nucleotides are TGCAGCGTTTACTTCGTCAGGGGAAGCTCCTACGAGCAGTACTTC.

The chain carries TRBV7-2 and TRBJ1-5; D remains ambiguous. This CDR3 has 14 amino acids. V was trimmed by 2 bases and J by 1 base, leaving 6 bases between them. Per germline, CDR1 SGHTA and CDR2 FQGNSA. Written as DNA, the CDR3 is TGTGCCAGCAGCTTAATCCCGAGCAATCAGCCCCAGCATTTT. This codes for CASSLIPSNQPQHF.